The clone carrying this T cell receptor beta chain came up a few times. As yet, its antigen is unknown. A much larger clone differs by one base, so this may be a read error. The V segment lost 1 base and the J segment 4 bases; nucleotides outside the gene matches: 7. The germline gives CDR1 SGHAT, CDR2 FQNNGV. The CDR3 consists of 15 residues. These data are taken from a study of breast tumors, draining lymph nodes, adjacent tissues. Study observations and caveats: Data fit most tumor T cells coming from lymph node, expanding in tumor. Tumor repertoires ranked between lymph nodes and nontumor tissue in diversity, with V and J gene preferences. Luminal-like breast cancer showed significantly higher tumor–nontumor repertoire similarity than basal-like.

TCRdb passed the multiplex PCR reads through MiXCR, listing each CDR3 protein once. The table records 150,000 to 250,000 distinct CDR3 sequences, roughly 31% of them present only once. Axillary draining lymph nodes of breast cancer patients supplied the node samples. The origin of this receptor is a female donor with breast cancer. Some clones in this sample may be carry-over from other donors' samples. V is TRBV11-2 and J is TRBJ2-7, with TRBD2 matching over 7 bases. Sequenced material: axillary lymph node tissue. CDR3 sequence (DNA): TGTGCCAGCAGCTTAGGCGGGGGAGCGGCGTACGAGCAGTACTTC. It codes for CASSLGGGAAYEQYF.